Following are 15 T cell receptor beta chains from one sample sequenced in a study of blood T cell repertoires in COVID-19. Assay: immunoSEQ multiplex PCR; the TCRdb copy retains only in-frame clones and omits some. This table holds approximately 210,000 clones, around 90% found once. The source material was peripheral blood. Receptor source: a man aged 25-45 years with acute or convalescent COVID-19.

The chain employs TRBV5-1 and TRBJ2-5; 7 bases agree with TRBD2. V lost 1 base to trimming and J lost 5 bases; unmatched junction nucleotides: 11. Germline-derived CDR1 and CDR2 are SGHRS and YFSETQ. The CDR3 is 16 amino acids. The CDR3 DNA is TGCGCCAGCAGCTTGTTGGCTAGCGGAATTACGGAGACCCAGTACTTC. Amino acid sequence: CASSLLASGITETQYF. The full variable domain, with the rest looked up from reference TRBV5-1 and TRBJ2-5, is KAGVTQTPRYLIKTRGQQVTLSCSPISGHRSVSWYQQTPGQGLQFLFEYFSETQRNKGNFPGRFSGRQFSNSRSEMNVSTLELGDSALYLCASSLLASGITETQYFGPGTRLLVL.

A single count supports this clone. The gene calls are TRBV28 and TRBJ1-1; D gene unclear. Germline CDR1 and CDR2: MDHEN and SYDVKM. Trimming took off 6 bases at V and 0 bases at J, with 17 bases between the two ends. This CDR3 spans 16 amino acids. The DNA of the CDR3 is TGTGCCAGCAGCCCCAGCGGGAGAGGGATGAACACTGAAGCTTTCTTT. Translating gives CASSPSGRGMNTEAFF. The whole variable domain, filled in from reference TRBV28 and TRBJ1-1, reads DVKVTQSSRYLVKRTGEKVFLECVQDMDHENMFWYRQDPGLGLRLIYFSYDVKMKEKGDIPEGYSVSREKKERFSLILESASTNQTSMYLCASSPSGRGMNTEAFFGQGTRLTVV.

The chain employs TRBV28 and TRBJ2-5, with TRBD2 matching over 10 bases. The CDR3 spans 14 residues. V shed 4 bases and J 3 bases; nucleotides not matched to a gene: 2. The V gene's germline CDR1 is MDHEN and CDR2 SYDVKM. The CDR3 sequence is CASSSGLAEETQYF. Here the CDR3 DNA reads TGTGCCAGCAGTTCAGGACTAGCGGAAGAGACCCAGTACTTC.

V gene TRBV18 combines with J gene TRBJ2-7; 8 nucleotides agree with TRBD1. The CDR3 consists of 15 residues. Trimming cost V 3 bases and J 7 bases; bases outside gene matches: 11. Germline V lookup: CDR1 KGHSH, CDR2 LQKENI. CDR3 amino acids: CASSPGTGGSGEQYF. In nucleotides, the CDR3 is TGTGCCAGCTCACCTGGGACAGGTGGGTCGGGAGAGCAGTACTTC.

The chain has TRBV30 and TRBJ1-5; no clear D. CDR3 size: 13 residues. Per germline, CDR1 GTSNPN and CDR2 SVGIG (reference sequence). V was pared by 2 bases and J by 5 bases, with 10 bases between. As DNA, the CDR3 is TGTGCCTGGAGTTATCAGCGGGATCAGCCCCAGCATTTT. It codes for CAWSYQRDQPQHF.

The V and J genes are TRBV19 and TRBJ2-1; tentatively, D is TRBD2 (5 bases). Trimming removed 2 bases at V and 2 bases at J, with 10 bases between. The CDR3 runs 15 residues. Looked up from germline, CDR1 is LNHDA and CDR2 is SQIVND (reference sequence). Here the CDR3 reads CASSIWRVAYNEQFF. DNA for the CDR3: TGTGCCAGTAGTATATGGCGGGTAGCCTACAATGAGCAGTTCTTC.

The gene calls are TRBV14 and TRBJ2-7; the match to TRBD2 covers 10 bases. Germline lookup yields CDR1 SGHDN and CDR2 FVKESK. The CDR3 loop spans 15 amino acids. With 1 base clipped from V and 9 bases from J, the junction kept 9 bases outside the gene matches. DNA for the CDR3: TGTGCCAGCAGCCAAGCTTCCCTAGCGGGAGTCGGGCAGTACTTC. It translates to CASSQASLAGVGQYF.

The rearrangement uses TRBV2 and TRBJ1-6; 8 bases agree with TRBD1. V was pared by 6 bases and J by 4 bases, with 5 bases of the junction left unmatched. The germline V gene encodes CDR1 SNHLY and CDR2 FYNNEI. The CDR3 totals 15 residues. As DNA, the CDR3 is TGTGCCAGCAGGGGGACAGGAGCGTATAATTCACCCCTCCACTTT. It codes for CASRGTGAYNSPLHF. The whole variable domain, filled in from reference TRBV2 and TRBJ1-6, reads EPEVTQTPSHQVTQMGQEVILRCVPISNHLYFYWYRQILGQKVEFLVSFYNNEISEKSEIFDDQFSVERPDGSNFTLKIRSTKLEDSAMYFCASRGTGAYNSPLHFGNGTRLTVT.

CDR3: CASSDRAYEQYF. The CDR3 DNA is TGCGCCAGCAGCGACAGAGCCTACGAGCAGTACTTC. The V gene is TRBV4-1, the J gene TRBJ2-7; tentative D call: TRBD1 (5 bases). Germline lookup yields CDR1 MGHRA and CDR2 YSYEKL. This CDR3 has 12 amino acids. V shed 5 bases and J shed 2 bases, with 7 bases lying between them.

This clone was counted a single time. The V call is TRBV27, the J call TRBJ1-1, with unresolved D. Germline V gene data show CDR1 as MNHEY and CDR2 as SMNVEV (reference sequence). CDR3 length equals 14 residues. The germline V and J ends were trimmed by 4 bases and 8 bases, with 17 bases remaining between them. CDR3 DNA sequence: TGTGCCAGCAGTTGGGAGCGAGGACGACGAGAAGCTTTCTTT. This gives the protein CASSWERGRREAFF.

The rearrangement links TRBV19 to TRBJ2-3; 11 bases fit TRBD2. The CDR3 has 17 residues. V lost 4 bases to trimming and J lost 2 bases; unmatched junction nucleotides: 8. CDR1 and CDR2 from the germline V gene are LNHDA and SQIVND (reference sequence). The CDR3 DNA sequence: TGTGCCAGTAGTACCGCCTTGACTAGCGGGATCACAGATACGCAGTATTTT. This translates into CASSTALTSGITDTQYF.

This clone appeared once. V usage is TRBV2 and J usage is TRBJ1-2, with TRBD1 matching 9 bases. Germline CDR1 is SNHLY and CDR2 is FYNNEI. The trim removed 8 bases at V and 0 bases at J, leaving 10 bases unmatched. This CDR3 contains 16 residues. This CDR3 reads CASRTGTGYPNYGYTF. The CDR3 nucleotides are TGTGCCAGCCGCACCGGGACAGGGTACCCTAACTATGGCTACACCTTC.

The chain carries TRBV2 and TRBJ1-1; perhaps TRBD1 as D (5 bases). CDR1 and CDR2 from the germline V gene are SNHLY and FYNNEI. This CDR3 spans 12 amino acids. The germline V and J ends were trimmed by 6 bases and 10 bases, with 15 bases remaining between them. The CDR3 is CASREPPRGAFF. The CDR3 nucleotides read TGTGCCAGCAGAGAGCCCCCTAGGGGAGCTTTCTTT. The variable domain in full, completed from reference TRBV2 and TRBJ1-1, reads EPEVTQTPSHQVTQMGQEVILRCVPISNHLYFYWYRQILGQKVEFLVSFYNNEISEKSEIFDDQFSVERPDGSNFTLKIRSTKLEDSAMYFCASREPPRGAFFGQGTRLTVV.

This clone has a single count. This sequence joins TRBV5-6 and TRBJ2-1, with D tentatively TRBD1 (6 bases). Germline CDR1 SGHDT, CDR2 YYEEEE. V dropped 3 bases and J dropped 4 bases, with 14 bases sitting between them. The length of the CDR3 is 15 residues. The CDR3 nucleotides are TGTGCCAGCAGCTCCCCAGGGGCCGCATACAATGAGCAGTTCTTC. The encoded protein is CASSSPGAAYNEQFF. Filled out from reference TRBV5-6 and TRBJ2-1, the complete variable domain reads DAGVTQSPTHLIKTRGQQVTLRCSPKSGHDTVSWYQQALGQGPQFIFQYYEEEERQRGNFPDRFSGHQFPNYSSELNVNALLLGDSALYLCASSSPGAAYNEQFFGPGTRLTVL.

V and J are TRBV3-1 (or the pseudogene TRBV3-2) and TRBJ1-2; D is perhaps TRBD1 (5 bases). The length of the CDR3 is 15 residues. CDR1 is LGHDT, CDR2 YNNKEL, per germline (reference sequence). With 0 bases removed from V and 8 bases from J, the gap between germline ends came to 16 bases. For the CDR3, the DNA is TGTGCCAGCAGCCAAGACGCAGGGCTGATTGGGGGCTACACCTTC. Amino acid sequence: CASSQDAGLIGGYTF.